The 25 T cell receptor beta chains in this list originate from one sample, sequenced in a study of blood T cell repertoires in COVID-19 (dated by TCRdb to 2019 to 2021). The library was obtained by the immunoSEQ multiplex PCR assay. TCRdb holds this immuneACCESS table with in-frame rearrangements only. Some clones are missing; in checked studies, unresolved V genes explain under half, and the rest has no known cause. This sample has 200,000 to 250,000 clones in its table, and roughly 90% of those were observed once. Over 3% of the sample goes to the ten largest clones. The sequencing input was PBMCs or T cells enriched from blood (not recorded which). These receptors came from a woman in her forties or fifties in a cohort exposed to, infected with or recovered from COVID-19 (not recorded which).

V gene TRBV9 combines with J gene TRBJ2-7, with 10 bases that match TRBD2. The CDR3 contains 13 residues. Germline trimming cut 7 bases from V and 0 bases from J; bases unmatched to any gene: 1. The germline V gene encodes CDR1 SGDLS and CDR2 YYNGEE. The CDR3: CASGTSDSYEQYF. The DNA of the CDR3 is TGTGCCAGCGGGACTAGCGACTCCTACGAGCAGTACTTC.

The chain links TRBV18 to TRBJ2-5; tentatively, D is TRBD2 (5 bases). Between the trimmed V and J ends, which lost 8 bases and 2 bases, there was a span of 12 bases. The CDR3 is made up of 13 amino acids. The germline V gene encodes CDR1 KGHSH and CDR2 LQKENI. CDR3 in amino acids: CASHRDLQETQYF. Here the CDR3 DNA reads TGTGCCAGCCATCGGGATTTACAAGAGACCCAGTACTTC.

The chain carries TRBV2 and TRBJ1-2; D gene uncertain. CDR3 length equals 15 residues. From germline, CDR1 is SNHLY and CDR2 FYNNEI. Trimming shortened V by 0 bases and J by 4 bases, and 12 bases separated the two germline ends. CDR3 residues: CASSEAKRFLYGYTF. The CDR3 nucleotides are TGTGCCAGCAGTGAAGCAAAGAGATTCCTCTATGGCTACACCTTC.

The J gene is TRBJ1-2, the V gene TRBV9; 8 bases fit TRBD1. CDR3 length: 13 amino acids. The ends lost 4 bases at V and 8 bases at J; junction bases unmatched: 7. CDR1 and CDR2 (germline): SGDLS, YYNGEE. The CDR3 DNA reads as TGTGCCAGCAGCAGCCGGACAGGGACGGGCTACACCTTC. Its protein is CASSSRTGTGYTF.

The V and J genes are TRBV5-1 and TRBJ2-7, with a possible D match to TRBD1 (5 bases). The V gene's germline CDR1 is SGHRS and CDR2 YFSETQ. The CDR3 is 17 amino acids. Trimming stripped 4 bases from V and 2 bases from J, with 22 bases between. CDR3 DNA: TGCGCCAGCAGCCTCATTGCACAGGCCCCAGAAGCCTACGAGCAGTACTTC. Translated: CASSLIAQAPEAYEQYF.

The V gene is TRBV30, the J gene TRBJ1-6; 7 bases are a match to TRBD1. The trim removed 3 bases at V and 9 bases at J, leaving 5 bases unmatched. Germline CDR1 reads GTSNPN; CDR2 reads SVGIG (reference sequence). This CDR3 is 13 amino acids long. CDR3 sequence reads: CAWREQGRSPLHF. The CDR3 DNA reads TGTGCCTGGAGGGAACAGGGGCGTTCACCCCTCCACTTT. The variable domain in full, with the rest retrieved from reference TRBV30 and TRBJ1-6, is SQTIHQWPATLVQPVGSPLSLECTVEGTSNPNLYWYRQAAGRGLQLLFYSVGIGQISSEVPQNLSASRPQDRQFILSSKKLLLSDSGFYLCAWREQGRSPLHFGNGTRLTVT.

V and J are TRBV5-1 and TRBJ1-1, with TRBD1 as a possible D gene (6 bases). This CDR3 spans 15 amino acids. The ends were cut back, 2 bases at V and 1 base at J, with 12 bases in the middle. Per the germline V gene, CDR1 is SGHRS and CDR2 is YFSETQ. CDR3 sequence reads: CASSLGPGANTEAFF. CDR3 coding DNA: TGCGCCAGCAGCTTAGGCCCAGGGGCGAACACTGAAGCTTTCTTT.

This clone was observed once. This rearrangement joins TRBV3-1 (or the pseudogene TRBV3-2) to TRBJ1-2; D may be TRBD1 (5 bases). The CDR3 is 16 amino acids. Per germline, CDR1 LGHDT and CDR2 YNNKEL (reference sequence). The germline V and J ends were trimmed by 4 bases and 2 bases, with 17 bases remaining between them. CDR3 in amino acids: CASSLGGGSSNYGYTF. Written as DNA, the CDR3 is TGTGCCAGCAGCCTCGGGGGAGGGAGCTCCAACTATGGCTACACCTTC.

This chain uses TRBV5-6 with TRBJ1-2, with D possibly being TRBD1 (5 bases). The V gene lost 4 bases and the J gene lost 1 base, with 14 bases spanning the gap. Germline lookup yields CDR1 SGHDT and CDR2 YYEEEE. CDR3 size: 15 residues. The CDR3 sequence: CASSLMTAHNYGYTF. CDR3 bases: TGTGCCAGCAGCCTAATGACAGCGCATAACTATGGCTACACCTTC.

The rearrangement links TRBV18 to TRBJ1-4; no definite D call. Between the trimmed V and J ends, which lost 2 bases and 0 bases, there was a span of 10 bases. The germline V gene has CDR1 KGHSH and CDR2 LQKENI. The CDR3 has 16 amino acids. DNA of the CDR3: TGTGCCAGCTCACCAAACGGGGAAGCAACTAATGAAAAACTGTTTTTT. Translating gives CASSPNGEATNEKLFF.

The V call is TRBV6-1, the J call TRBJ1-3; TRBD1 aligns across 7 bases. V dropped 2 bases and J dropped 3; count of bases not matched to a gene: 4. CDR3 length equals 15 residues. The V gene's germline CDR1 is MNHNS and CDR2 SASEGT. CDR3 coding DNA: TGTGCCAGCAGTGAAACCACAGGGGATGGAAACACCATATATTTT. This gives the protein CASSETTGDGNTIYF.

This clone has more than one count but fewer than ten. The chain recombines TRBV6-1 with TRBJ1-5, with D perhaps TRBD1 (5 bases). The germline gives CDR1 MNHNS, CDR2 SASEGT. Trimming pared 2 bases from V and 8 bases from J, leaving 16 bases between. CDR3 size: 15 residues. Here the CDR3 DNA reads TGTGCCAGCAGTGAAATCGTAGGGGTAGCTAAGCCCCAGCATTTT. Translating it yields CASSEIVGVAKPQHF.

The genes are TRBV11-1 and TRBJ2-5, with D maybe TRBD2 (7 bases). The V end was cut by 5 bases, the J end by 3 bases, with 16 bases between. Germline V CDR1 and CDR2: SGHAT, FQDESV (reference sequence). This CDR3 is 15 amino acids long. CDR3 DNA sequence: TGTGCCAGCAGCACCGGGGGGCGGGAAAAAGAGACCCAGTACTTC. As protein: CASSTGGREKETQYF.

This rearrangement joins TRBV18 to TRBJ1-3, with D possibly TRBD1 on 5 matching bases. This CDR3 has 16 residues. CDR1 and CDR2 from the germline V gene are KGHSH and LQKENI. Trimming shortened V by 2 bases and J by 3 bases, and 14 bases separated the two germline ends. The CDR3 sequence is CASSPVTGVGGNTIYF. In DNA form, the CDR3 reads TGTGCCAGCTCACCAGTTACGGGGGTCGGTGGAAACACCATATATTTT. The variable domain in full, with the rest retrieved from reference TRBV18 and TRBJ1-3, is NAGVMQNPRHLVRRRGQEARLRCSPMKGHSHVYWYRQLPEEGLKFMVYLQKENIIDESGMPKERFSAEFPKEGPSILRIQQVVRGDSAAYFCASSPVTGVGGNTIYFGEGSWLTVV.

This clone was seen only a few times. This rearrangement joins TRBV6-4 to TRBJ1-6; D may be TRBD1 (6 bases). With 6 bases removed from V and 9 bases from J, the gap between germline ends came to 30 bases. Germline CDR1 is MRHNA and CDR2 is SNTAGT. The CDR3 spans 19 residues. CDR3 nucleotide sequence: TGTGCCAGCAGATTCCCTCCTATAACGGCAGGGGCGTTATCTTCACCCCTCCACTTT. Translation: CASRFPPITAGALSSPLHF.

This clone was seen only a few times. The gene calls are TRBV6-2 or TRBV6-3 and TRBJ1-2, with D possibly matching TRBD1 (5 bases). The CDR3 has 16 residues. Germline loops: CDR1 MNHEY, CDR2 SVGEGT. The V and J ends lost 6 bases and 8 bases respectively, with 25 bases between them. The CDR3 bases are TGTGCCAGCAGCCCCGCCCCGACAGTTAGAAAAGGAGGCTACACCTTC. Translating gives CASSPAPTVRKGGYTF.

The chain has TRBV18 and TRBJ1-6, with 9 bases fitting TRBD1. Germline V lookup: CDR1 KGHSH, CDR2 LQKENI. The CDR3 extends over 15 amino acids. The J segment lost 8 bases and the V segment lost 5 bases, leaving 7 bases of the junction unmatched. The CDR3 nucleotides are TGTGCCAGCTCATTCTGGAGACAGGGGGATTCACCCCTCCACTTT. Amino acids: CASSFWRQGDSPLHF.

The CDR3 region is CAWRKYSGQLNTEAFF. The CDR3 coding sequence is TGTGCCTGGAGAAAATACTCGGGACAGTTGAACACTGAAGCTTTCTTT. The chain joins TRBV30 to TRBJ1-1, with 7 bases that match TRBD1. The CDR3 runs to 16 residues. Germline CDR1 GTSNPN, CDR2 SVGIG (reference sequence). Trimming removed 3 bases from V and 0 bases from J; junction bases left unmatched: 10.

The chain links TRBV27 to TRBJ2-7; TRBD1 aligns across 9 bases. Germline trimming cut 5 bases from V and 4 bases from J; bases unmatched to any gene: 12. The germline V gene has CDR1 MNHEY and CDR2 SMNVEV (reference sequence). The CDR3 has 16 amino acids. CDR3 DNA: TGTGCCAGCAGTGCCTACACCGGGACAGGGAGGTACGAGCAGTACTTC. Protein: CASSAYTGTGRYEQYF.

In this sample, this clone turned up a few times. This rearrangement joins TRBV19 to TRBJ1-3; D ambiguous. From germline, CDR1 is LNHDA and CDR2 SQIVND (reference sequence). The CDR3 covers 18 residues. Trimming removed 0 bases from V and 4 bases from J, with 19 bases in between. The CDR3 region is CASSIDSDTGYPGNTIYF. In DNA form, the CDR3 reads TGTGCCAGTAGTATAGATTCCGACACCGGCTACCCGGGAAACACCATATATTTT. Based on the CDR3 plus reference TRBV19 and TRBJ1-3, the full variable domain is DGGITQSPKYLFRKEGQNVTLSCEQNLNHDAMYWYRQDPGQGLRLIYYSQIVNDFQKGDIAEGYSVSREKKESFPLTVTSAQKNPTAFYLCASSIDSDTGYPGNTIYFGEGSWLTVV.

CDR3 in DNA: TGTGCCAGCAGTTTGACAGGGGGCCACGAGCAGTACTTC. This translates into CASSLTGGHEQYF. This sequence joins TRBV12-3 or TRBV12-4 and TRBJ2-7; 10 bases map to TRBD1. The length of the CDR3 is 13 residues. V was pared by 3 bases and J by 5 bases, with 1 base of the junction left unmatched.

This chain connects TRBV7-6 to TRBJ2-1; tentatively, D is TRBD2 (7 bases). V gave up 4 bases and J gave up 4 bases, with 14 bases separating them. The CDR3 sequence is 15 residues long. The germline CDR1 and CDR2 sequences are SGHVS and FNYEAQ. The CDR3 sequence: CASSSRGANYNEQFF. CDR3 sequence (DNA): TGTGCCAGCAGCTCTCGGGGGGCGAATTACAATGAGCAGTTCTTC.

This chain joins TRBV7-3 and TRBJ1-1, with 12 bases matching TRBD1. This CDR3 region has 16 residues. J was trimmed by 5 bases and V by 1 base; bases with no gene match: 5. The germline gives CDR1 SGHTA, CDR2 FQGTGA. This CDR3 is CASSLMGQGAGTEAFF. CDR3 coding DNA: TGTGCCAGCAGCTTAATGGGACAGGGGGCGGGGACTGAAGCTTTCTTT.

With regard to this clone: Distinct nucleotide sequences in the sample also encode this CDR3. V is TRBV3-1 (or the pseudogene TRBV3-2) and J is TRBJ1-2; D remains unclear. The CDR3 covers 12 residues. V was shortened by 1 base and J by 2 bases, with 2 bases between the two germline ends. CDR1 LGHDT and CDR2 YNNKEL come from the germline V gene (reference sequence). The CDR3 DNA reads as TGTGCCAGCAGCCAAGCAAACTATGGCTACACCTTC. This encodes CASSQANYGYTF.

The rearrangement joins TRBV28 to TRBJ1-2; 8 bases align to TRBD1. CDR1 MDHEN and CDR2 SYDVKM come from the germline V gene. V shed 5 bases and J 6 bases; nucleotides not matched to a gene: 8. There are 14 residues in the CDR3. For the CDR3, the DNA is TGTGCCAGCAGTCGCGGACAGGGCTTCAATGGCTACACCTTC. It yields the protein CASSRGQGFNGYTF.